These T cell receptor beta chains were read from a single sample in a study of PD-L1 blockade in urothelial cancer. Clones were sequenced by immunoSEQ multiplex PCR, and TCRdb holds only the in-frame ones, with some missing. The sample carries about 88,000 clones, 90% to 95% recorded once. The input for sequencing was PBMCs, taken around atezolizumab (anti-PD-L1) treatment. The receptors originated from a man between 60 and 75 years old with urothelial cancer. CDR3s include the opening cysteine and the closing phenylalanine or tryptophan. The order of the fields is D gene, J gene, clone size, V gene, CDR3 DNA, CDR3 protein. The D gene is left open where the match is weak. The size field is filled for only some rows; it gives once, few, many or a size class.

>-|TRBJ2-3|-|TRBV5-1
TGCGCCAGCAGCCCGGGGTCAGATACGCAGTATTTT
CASSPGSDTQYF
>TRBD1|TRBJ1-2|-|TRBV27
TGTGCCAGCAGTCCCAGACAGGGTTACGGCTACACCTTC
CASSPRQGYGYTF
>TRBD1|TRBJ1-6|-|TRBV2
TGTGCCAGCAGTGATACGACAGGGCGATCACCCCTCCACTTT
CASSDTTGRSPLHF
>-|TRBJ1-5|-|TRBV9
TGTGCCAGCAGCTTTACAGGGTTGGATCAGCCCCAGCATTTT
CASSFTGLDQPQHF
>-|TRBJ2-3|-|TRBV4-3
TGCGCCAGCAGCCAAGAAGGGAAGGACTCAGATACGCAGTATTTT
CASSQEGKDSDTQYF
>-|TRBJ2-5|-|TRBV28
TGTGCCAGCAGTTTAAGGCAGGGTAGTTTAGCCCAGTACTTC
CASSLRQGSLAQYF
>-|TRBJ2-3|once|TRBV19
TGTGCCAGTAGTAGACAGGACAGCACAGATACGCAGTATTTT
CASSRQDSTDTQYF
>TRBD1|TRBJ2-7|-|TRBV9
TGTGCCAGCAGCGTATCCGGGACAGGGGACTACGAGCAGTACTTC
CASSVSGTGDYEQYF
>-|TRBJ1-3|-|TRBV4-3
TGCGCCAGCAGCCAACGCGACTCAAGCTCTGGAAACACCATATATTTT
CASSQRDSSSGNTIYF
>TRBD2|TRBJ2-4|-|TRBV5-1
TGCGCCAGCAGCGCCCAGAGCGGGAGTAACATTCAGTACTTC
CASSAQSGSNIQYF
>TRBD1|TRBJ2-5|-|TRBV19
TGTGCCAGCCGGGACAGGGCCCAAGAGACCCAGTACTTC
CASRDRAQETQYF
>-|TRBJ1-2|-|TRBV29-1
TGCAGCGTCCCCCCGGGCAGGGTCGGCGGCTACACCTTC
CSVPPGRVGGYTF
>-|TRBJ2-7|-|TRBV28
TGTGCCAGCAGTTTACTCCCCAGGTCCTACGAGCAGTACTTC
CASSLLPRSYEQYF
>TRBD2|TRBJ2-5|-|TRBV7-2
TGTGCCAGCAGCTCCTCGGGACTAAGGGGAGAGACCCAGTACTTC
CASSSSGLRGETQYF
>TRBD1|TRBJ1-2|-|TRBV4-2
TGTGCCAGCAGCCAAGATCCGGCCAGGGGGCGCGGCTATGGCTACACCTTC
CASSQDPARGRGYGYTF
>TRBD2|TRBJ2-1|-|TRBV9
TGTGCCAGCAGCGTAGTGGGGACTAGCGGGGAATTTCAGTTCTTC
CASSVVGTSGEFQFF
>TRBD1|TRBJ1-6|-|TRBV30
TGTGCCTGGACAGAGGGGGCCTTGACCCATTCACCCCTCCACTTT
CAWTEGALTHSPLHF
>-|TRBJ2-2|-|TRBV5-1
TGCGCCAGCAGCACCGGACAACTTAGGGCGCGGGAGCTGTTTTTT
CASSTGQLRARELFF
>-|TRBJ2-7|few|TRBV9
TGTGCCAGCAGCGTAGCTGGCGACTTCGTATCCTACGAGCAGTACTTC
CASSVAGDFVSYEQYF
>TRBD2|TRBJ2-7|-|TRBV7-2
TGTGCCAGCAGGTTGCTAGCGGGGGGGCCCTACGAGCAGTACTTC
CASRLLAGGPYEQYF
>TRBD1|TRBJ1-6|few|TRBV9
TGTGCCAGCAGCGTAACAGGGGGTTTAGGTAATTCACCCCTCCACTTT
CASSVTGGLGNSPLHF
>-|TRBJ2-5|-|TRBV7-2
TGTGCCAGCAGCTTAGCGCGTGGTCGGGAGACCCAGTACTTC
CASSLARGRETQYF
>-|TRBJ1-2|once|TRBV7-2
TGTGCCAGCAGCCCGGAGGTCTCTAACTATGGCTACACCTTC
CASSPEVSNYGYTF
>TRBD2|TRBJ2-7|few|TRBV7-2
TGTGCCAGCACGACTAGCGGGAGAGCCGAGCAGTACTTC
CASTTSGRAEQYF
>TRBD2|TRBJ2-1|-|TRBV30
TGTGCCACTAGGACTAGCGGGAGGGCTTATGGGCAGTTCTTC
CATRTSGRAYGQFF
>-|TRBJ2-1|-|TRBV4-3
TGCGCCAGCAGCCAAGATCTGGCCAGGAATACGTTCTTC
CASSQDLARNTFF
>TRBD1|TRBJ2-3|few|TRBV19
TGTGCCAGTAGTAGGGGACAGGGTACAGATACGCAGTATTTT
CASSRGQGTDTQYF
>-|TRBJ1-1|-|TRBV5-4
TGTGCCAGCAGCTTGTCGGACACCCGCATGAACACTGAAGCTTTCTTT
CASSLSDTRMNTEAFF
>-|TRBJ2-1|-|TRBV5-1
TGCGCCAGCACCCTAGTGGCGGGTAGCTCCTACAATGAGCAGTTCTTC
CASTLVAGSSYNEQFF
>-|TRBJ1-3|-|TRBV11-2
TGTGCCAGCAGCGAAGGAGGGGTTTCAGGAAACACCATATATTTT
CASSEGGVSGNTIYF
>TRBD1|TRBJ2-7|-|TRBV4-3
TGCGCCAGCAGCCAAGAGAGGACAGGGGGATACGAGCAGTACTTC
CASSQERTGGYEQYF
>-|TRBJ1-2|once|TRBV5-1
TGCGCCAGCAGCTTGGGATTAGGAGATTTACATGGCTACACCTTC
CASSLGLGDLHGYTF
>-|TRBJ1-4|-|TRBV4-3
TGCGCCAGCAGCCAGGCACAGGGAACAACTAATGAAAAACTGTTTTTT
CASSQAQGTTNEKLFF
>-|TRBJ2-7|once|TRBV2
TGTGCCAGCAGTGCGGGGGTGGGCCACGAGCAGTACTTC
CASSAGVGHEQYF
>TRBD2|TRBJ2-1|-|TRBV5-4
TGTGCCAGCAGCCCTGGGACTAGCGGGCCCAATGAGCAGTTCTTC
CASSPGTSGPNEQFF
>TRBD1|TRBJ2-5|-|TRBV5-1
TGCGCCAGCAGCTGGGGACAGGGGCAAGAGACCCAGTACTTC
CASSWGQGQETQYF
>TRBD1|TRBJ2-7|-|TRBV10-3
TGTGCCATCAGTGATGGCTTTCCGACAGGGCCTAACTACGAGCAGTACTTC
CAISDGFPTGPNYEQYF
>TRBD1|TRBJ1-4|-|TRBV7-2
TGTGCCAGCAGCTTGGACAGGGCCATTAATGAAAAACTGTTTTTT
CASSLDRAINEKLFF
>TRBD1|TRBJ2-5|-|TRBV5-1
TGCGCCAGCAGCATGGGACAGGGGGAAGAGACCCAGTACTTC
CASSMGQGEETQYF
>-|TRBJ2-1|once|TRBV5-1
TGCGCCAGCAGCCCGCCTATCGCGGGGAATGAGCAGTTCTTC
CASSPPIAGNEQFF
>TRBD1|TRBJ1-1|-|TRBV7-3
TGTGCCAGCAGCTCGACAGGGAGCACTGAAGCTTTCTTT
CASSSTGSTEAFF
>-|TRBJ1-1|-|TRBV7-9
TGTGCCAGCAGCTTATCGGAGTCCCCACGAGCTTTCTTT
CASSLSESPRAFF
>TRBD1|TRBJ2-7|-|TRBV5-4
TGTGCCAGCAGCGCAAACAGGGGGTTAGCCATCTACGAGCAGTACTTC
CASSANRGLAIYEQYF
>TRBD1|TRBJ2-2|-|TRBV6-5
TGTGCCAGCAGAAGACAGGGGGTGGCCGGGGAGCTGTTTTTT
CASRRQGVAGELFF
>-|TRBJ1-2|-|TRBV7-2
TGTGCCAGCAGCCCCGGGGACTCTTATGGCTATGGCTACACCTTC
CASSPGDSYGYGYTF
>TRBD2|TRBJ2-3|-|TRBV18
TGTGCCAGCTCACTCGCTAGCGGGAGAGACACAGATACGCAGTATTTT
CASSLASGRDTDTQYF
>-|TRBJ1-1|-|TRBV18
TGTGCCAGCTCACCGGGCACATGGAACACTGAAGCTTTCTTT
CASSPGTWNTEAFF
>-|TRBJ2-3|-|TRBV7-2
TGTGCCAGCACCCCAAGAATCGGCCGGGCAGATACGCAGTATTTT
CASTPRIGRADTQYF
>TRBD1|TRBJ2-1|-|TRBV6-1
TGTGCCAGCAAACGGGACAGGAGCTACAATGAGCAGTTCTTC
CASKRDRSYNEQFF
>-|TRBJ1-1|-|TRBV7-2
TGTGCCAGCAGCCCCGAACCCGACAGGAACACTGAAGCTTTCTTT
CASSPEPDRNTEAFF
>-|TRBJ2-1|-|TRBV7-3
TGTGCCAGCAGCCTAGGTACCCCCAATGAGCAGTTCTTC
CASSLGTPNEQFF
>-|TRBJ2-1|-|TRBV18
TGTGCCAGCTCACCATCGGCGCGACTCGATGAGCAGTTCTTC
CASSPSARLDEQFF
>TRBD2|TRBJ2-3|-|TRBV7-3
TGTGCCAGCGGCCCGACTAGCGCGAGCACAGATACGCAGTATTTT
CASGPTSASTDTQYF
>TRBD2|TRBJ2-3|-|TRBV7-9
TGTGCCAGCAGCAAACCTAGCGGAGCATCTAGCACAGATACGCAGTATTTT
CASSKPSGASSTDTQYF
>TRBD1|TRBJ2-7|-|TRBV7-2
TGTGCCAGCAGCCTCGGAGGGACAGGGGAGTACGAGCAGTACTTC
CASSLGGTGEYEQYF
>TRBD1|TRBJ1-1|few|TRBV5-1
TGCGCCAGCAGCTTGGGGTTTGACAGGGGTATCACTGAAGCTTTCTTT
CASSLGFDRGITEAFF
>-|TRBJ2-4|-|TRBV7-2
TGTGCCAGCAGCTTCGGACTGGGAGCCAAAAACATTCAGTACTTC
CASSFGLGAKNIQYF
>-|TRBJ2-1|-|TRBV9
TGTGCCAGCAGCGAGGCGGAGACTGAGCAGTTCTTC
CASSEAETEQFF
>-|TRBJ1-5|-|TRBV28
TGTGCCAGCAGTTTTTACCTAGGGGCCGGACAGCTGCATAGCAATCAGCCCCAGCATTTT
CASSFYLGAGQLHSNQPQHF